These 17 T cell receptor beta chains came from one sample sequenced in a study of shared clonotypes between healthy human individuals. Repertoires were generated with immunoSEQ multiplex PCR, while TCRdb's copy carries only in-frame clones and drops some. The sample consists of over a million clones, around 75% of them appearing once. The material sequenced was memory CD4+ T cells sorted from blood. Indicated subset: CD45RA-negative fraction. The receptors were sampled from a man aged 18 to 29 in good health.

About this clone itself: The sample contains more than one DNA sequence encoding this CDR3. This chain links TRBV18 with TRBJ2-5; D remains unclear. From germline, CDR1 is KGHSH and CDR2 LQKENI. Trimming cost V 3 bases and J 2 bases, with 7 bases left between them. There are 13 residues in the CDR3. The chain's CDR3 is CASSPGSQETQYF. The CDR3 nucleotides are TGTGCCAGCTCACCCGGAAGTCAAGAGACCCAGTACTTC.

This chain uses TRBV6-5 with TRBJ2-7; D possibly corresponds to TRBD1 (5 bases). The CDR3 contains 14 residues. CDR1 MNHEY and CDR2 SVGAGI come from the germline V gene. Trimming removed 5 bases at V and 3 bases at J, with 14 bases between. In DNA, the CDR3 is TGTGCCAGCAGTACGAGACAGACGGTCTACGAGCAGTACTTC. Protein product: CASSTRQTVYEQYF.

The chain couples TRBV19 to TRBJ1-6; 7 bases match TRBD1. Germline lookup yields CDR1 LNHDA and CDR2 SQIVND (reference sequence). V gave up 6 bases and J gave up 5 bases; unmatched junction bases: 4. This CDR3 has 14 residues. The CDR3 DNA is TGTGCCAGTAGGGAGGACAGGAATAATTCACCCCTCCACTTT. It codes for CASREDRNNSPLHF.

V gene TRBV25-1 combines with J gene TRBJ2-7, with a possible D match to TRBD1 (5 bases). The CDR3 is 16 amino acids. Germline V CDR1 and CDR2: MGHDK, SYGVNS. Trimming removed 3 bases from V and 3 bases from J, with 18 bases in between. CDR3 protein: CASSDQVTATNYEQYF. The CDR3 region has the DNA TGTGCCAGCAGTGATCAAGTGACAGCCACAAACTACGAGCAGTACTTC.

This clone occurred a few times. The same CDR3 is also encoded by other DNA sequences in this sample. V gene TRBV18 combines with J gene TRBJ1-1; D gene uncertain. CDR3 length: 13 residues. V was cut by 3 bases and J by 0 bases, with 5 bases left in between. CDR1 is KGHSH and CDR2 is LQKENI in the germline V gene. The CDR3 DNA reads as TGTGCCAGCTCACCCGGCATGAACACTGAAGCTTTCTTT. It encodes CASSPGMNTEAFF.

About this clone itself: Other DNA sequences from this sample encode an identical CDR3 as well. The genes are TRBV14 and TRBJ1-2; D gene uncertain. CDR3 length: 12 residues. The V end lost 1 base, the J end lost 5 bases, and 5 bases lay between the germline ends. CDR1 is SGHDN and CDR2 is FVKESK in the germline V gene. CDR3 amino acids: CASSQAGYGYTF. CDR3 DNA: TGTGCCAGCAGCCAAGCTGGGTATGGCTACACCTTC.

The chain employs TRBV7-9 and TRBJ1-1, with D possibly being TRBD1 (5 bases). Germline loops: CDR1 SEHNR, CDR2 FQNEAQ (reference sequence). With 2 bases removed from V and 1 base from J, the gap between germline ends came to 17 bases. The CDR3 runs to 17 residues. The chain's CDR3 is CASSLFGQGQRNTEAFF. CDR3 nucleotides: TGTGCCAGCAGCTTATTTGGGCAGGGCCAGCGGAACACTGAAGCTTTCTTT.

The chain uses TRBV2 and TRBJ2-7, with TRBD1 matching 11 bases. The CDR3 covers 15 residues. Trimming took 3 bases from V and 4 from J; bases not matched to a gene: 5. Per germline, CDR1 SNHLY and CDR2 FYNNEI. CDR3 nucleotide sequence: TGTGCCAGCAGTGACGGGACAGGGGGTTTTTACGAGCAGTACTTC. Its translation is CASSDGTGGFYEQYF.

This clone was picked up one time. The junction departs from germline at one end; a sequencing error may be responsible. The chain is built from TRBV7-7 and TRBJ2-2; 7 nucleotides agree with TRBD2. Germline values: CDR1 SSHAT, CDR2 FNYEAQ (reference sequence). This CDR3 contains 16 residues. The CDR3 loop is CASSLSSGRPGGELFF. The CDR3 DNA follows: TGTGCTAGCAGCTTATCTAGCGGTAGACCGGGCGGGGAGCTGTTTTTT.

The V and J genes are TRBV27 and TRBJ2-2, with 9 bases that match TRBD1. This CDR3 has 18 residues. Germline V gives CDR1 MNHEY, CDR2 SMNVEV (reference sequence). V shed 7 bases, J shed 1 base, and the junction held 13 bases outside the gene matches. CDR3 nucleotides: TGTGCCAGCACCAAAACAGGGGGCGGGTTTTGGAACACCGGGGAGCTGTTTTTT. It is translated as CASTKTGGGFWNTGELFF.

The chain uses TRBV28 and TRBJ1-5, with D maybe TRBD1 (5 bases). V lost 8 bases to trimming and J lost 6 bases, with 17 bases between them. Germline CDR1 MDHEN, CDR2 SYDVKM. The CDR3 extends over 14 amino acids. The CDR3 here is CASRPRGGVQPQHF. The CDR3 nucleotides are TGTGCCAGCCGCCCTAGGGGCGGGGTTCAGCCCCAGCATTTT.

The chain carries TRBV4-1 and TRBJ2-5; D unresolved. CDR3 length equals 14 residues. Germline V gene sequence: CDR1 MGHRA, CDR2 YSYEKL. V was pared by 4 bases and J by 0 bases, with 9 bases between. Here the CDR3 DNA reads TGCGCCAGCAGCCTCGACGGCTACCAAGAGACCCAGTACTTC. Translation gives CASSLDGYQETQYF.

On this clone: This CDR3 is also generated by other DNA sequences in the sample. This chain links TRBV27 with TRBJ2-2, with D possibly being TRBD2 (6 bases). The germline V and J ends were trimmed by 3 bases and 5 bases, with 10 bases remaining between them. Germline assignment: CDR1 MNHEY and CDR2 SMNVEV (reference sequence). This CDR3 is built from 14 residues. The CDR3 DNA follows: TGTGCCAGCAGTTTGGAGGGGTGGACCGGGGAGCTGTTTTTT. Translated, it gives CASSLEGWTGELFF.

This clone was found once. The J gene is TRBJ2-5, the V gene TRBV21-1; TRBD2, the table's D call, was not compared with the DNA. TRBV21-1 is given as a pseudogene. CDR3 length: 11 amino acids. CDR3 sequence (DNA): TGTGCCAGCAGCCCTCTCGAGACCCAGTACTTC. Protein product: CASSPLETQYF.

This clone was counted once. The V and J genes are TRBV6-5 and TRBJ2-1; tentative D call: TRBD1 (6 bases). The CDR3 sequence is 13 residues long. Germline CDR1 reads MNHEY; CDR2 reads SVGAGI. The V end was cut by 4 bases, the J end by 3 bases, with 7 bases between. The DNA for the CDR3 is TGTGCCAGCAGTTGGGACAACTACAATGAGCAGTTCTTC. Translating it yields CASSWDNYNEQFF.

Here the CDR3 DNA reads TGTGCCTGGGGGCAGGGTGGCAATGAGCAGTTCTTC. Translated, it gives CAWGQGGNEQFF. The chain recombines TRBV30 with TRBJ2-1; perhaps TRBD1 as D (5 bases). The CDR3 has 12 amino acids. The germline V gene encodes CDR1 GTSNPN and CDR2 SVGIG (reference sequence). Trimming took off 5 bases at V and 6 bases at J, with 11 bases between the two ends.

CDR3 loop: CASSQSRATNQPQHF. The CDR3 DNA reads as TGTGCCAGCAGCCAGAGCCGGGCTACCAATCAGCCCCAGCATTTT. The J gene is TRBJ1-5, the V gene TRBV28; D is uncertain. The V gene lost 6 bases and the J gene lost 3 bases, with 15 bases spanning the gap. Germline-derived CDR1 and CDR2 are MDHEN and SYDVKM. This CDR3 spans 15 amino acids.